This T cell receptor (beta chain) was recovered during a study of T cell changes during pregnancy in multiple sclerosis. Germline CDR1 SGHDN, CDR2 FVKESK. Trimming shortened V by 1 base and J by 5 bases, and 8 bases separated the two germline ends. The CDR3 contains 13 residues. Here immunoSEQ multiplex PCR was the method, and the copy in TCRdb shows in-frame clones only, minus some. The sample consists of 30,000 to 45,000 clones, 80% to 95% of them appearing once. Sequenced here: CD4+ T cells from peripheral blood mononuclear cells, sampled in the third trimester of pregnancy. The V gene is TRBV14, the J gene TRBJ1-2; D possibly corresponds to TRBD1 (6 bases). The sequence was obtained from a female donor in good health, enrolled as a control in a pregnancy study. CDR3 coding DNA: TGTGCCAGCAGCCAAGGGGGGCCGTATGGCTACACCTTC. It encodes CASSQGGPYGYTF.